This TCR beta chain was sequenced during a study of cytomegalovirus exposure and HLA in healthy donors. General observations from the study: More than 150 TCR beta chains were listed as cytomegalovirus-associated.

In germline, CDR1 is SGHNT, CDR2 YYREEE (reference sequence). V was shortened by 2 bases and J by 0 bases, with 5 bases between the two germline ends. The CDR3 consists of 13 residues. The method was immunoSEQ multiplex PCR; TCRdb's version includes in-frame clones alone and lacks a portion of them. The sample includes about 160,000 clones, about 88% of them seen just once. In its sample, this clone was seen once. The antigen is undetermined. This clonotype was obtained from a woman between 18 and 29 years old in good health and CMV-seronegative. This chain links TRBV5-4 with TRBJ1-1; maybe TRBD1 (5 bases). The material sequenced was PBMCs. CDR3 nucleotides: TGTGCCAGCAGCTTCAGGGTGAACACTGAAGCTTTCTTT. This sequence encodes CASSFRVNTEAFF.